This T cell receptor (beta chain) was captured in a study of cytomegalovirus exposure and HLA in healthy donors. Study observations and caveats: The authors judged a highly shared variant cluster likely a sequencing artifact.

About this clone: Its target is unknown.

Germline assignment: CDR1 MGHRA and CDR2 YSYEKL. With 4 bases removed from V and 4 bases from J, the gap between germline ends came to 10 bases. The CDR3 is 13 amino acids. Primers for the PCR totalled 60 Vbeta and 13 Jbeta. Sequenced by immunoSEQ multiplex PCR; TCRdb stores in-frame clones only, minus some. Of some 210,000 clones listed, around 87% were seen once; the top ten hold around 1.4%. The sequence was obtained from a man aged 25 to 40 in good health and CMV-seronegative. V usage is TRBV4-1 and J usage is TRBJ1-1; D possibly corresponds to TRBD1 (5 bases). Source material: PBMCs. In DNA, the CDR3 is TGCGCCAGCAGCCCAGGGAAGAGCACTGAAGCTTTCTTT. It yields the protein CASSPGKSTEAFF.